Sequencing of this TCR beta chain was carried out in a study of tumor and adjacent non-tumor tissue in lung cancer. Findings and caveats of the study: Tumor TCR diversity, when higher, was linked to shorter survival.

With regard to this clonotype: Its antigen is as yet unknown. One end of the junction varies from germline; a read error may be responsible.

The template was RNA from unsorted bulk tissue. This non-tumor lung sample came from over 3 cm beyond the tumor edge. The library came from three nested PCR rounds adapted from ARM-PCR protocols. From the multiplex PCR reads, TCRdb called clonotypes with MiXCR, one entry per CDR3 protein. The sample carries tens of thousands of distinct CDR3 sequences, 61% recorded once. In germline, CDR1 is DFQATT, CDR2 SNEGSKA (reference sequence). The CDR3 contains 14 residues. The sample taken for sequencing was distant non-tumor lung tissue. This rearrangement joins TRBV20-1 to TRBJ2-1; the D gene is possibly TRBD2 (5 bases). The origin of this receptor is a man aged 65-85 years with non-small cell lung cancer. In DNA, the CDR3 is TGCAGTGCTAAAGAGAACGTCAACCGGGGTGAGCAGTCCTTC. This codes for CSAKENVNRGEQSF.